A single sample gave rise to the 6 T cell receptor beta chains below, sequenced in a study of control samples from healthy donors and cancer patients (dated by TCRdb to between 2020 and 2021). Library prep was done by the immunoSEQ multiplex PCR assay. Sourced from immuneACCESS, this table was stored by TCRdb with only in-frame sequences that have V and J called. A share of the clones is absent; for the studies checked, an unresolved V gene accounts for under half, and the remainder has no known explanation. A total of roughly 170,000 clones appear in this sample, about 86% of them only once. The ten largest account for approximately 4.9% of the sample. Sequencing used blood. These receptor sequences come from a woman in her 30s in good health.

The chain uses TRBV7-8 and TRBJ2-1, with a tentative D call TRBD2 (5 bases). V was cut by 3 bases and J by 7 bases, with 13 bases left in between. There are 14 residues in the CDR3. Germline V gene sequence: CDR1 SGHVS, CDR2 FQNEAQ. The CDR3 loop is CASSLRETGNEQFF. The CDR3 DNA reads as TGTGCCAGCAGCTTGAGGGAGACGGGAAATGAGCAGTTCTTC.

This clone has just one count. The gene calls are TRBV7-6 and TRBJ2-7; no clear D. CDR1 and CDR2 from the germline V gene are SGHVS and FNYEAQ. The CDR3 has 15 amino acids. Trimming removed 1 base at V and 2 bases at J, with 12 bases between. The CDR3 loop reads CASSLEASPTYEQYF. For the CDR3, the DNA is TGTGCCAGCAGCTTAGAGGCATCCCCTACCTACGAGCAGTACTTC.

The J gene is TRBJ2-5, the V gene TRBV4-1, with a weak D call TRBD2 (5 bases). V was clipped by 4 bases and J by 1 base, with 19 bases between them. The germline V gene has CDR1 MGHRA and CDR2 YSYEKL. CDR3 length: 17 amino acids. CDR3 protein: CASSPPGRPTLQETQYF. The CDR3 DNA sequence: TGCGCCAGCAGCCCTCCGGGAAGGCCTACACTCCAAGAGACCCAGTACTTC.

This chain links TRBV7-2 with TRBJ2-1; 7 bases fit TRBD2. Germline assignment: CDR1 SGHTA and CDR2 FQGNSA. V dropped 5 bases and J dropped 0; count of bases not matched to a gene: 4. The CDR3 loop spans 15 amino acids. CDR3: CASSHTSVSYNEQFF. The CDR3 DNA reads as TGTGCCAGCAGCCACACTAGCGTCTCCTACAATGAGCAGTTCTTC.

This chain links TRBV5-1 with TRBJ2-3, with TRBD2 identical over 11 bases. The CDR3 contains 14 residues. The germline gives CDR1 SGHRS, CDR2 YFSETQ. Trimming took 3 bases from V and 6 from J; bases not matched to a gene: 3. The DNA for the CDR3 is TGCGCCAGCAGCTCTAGCGGGAGGTTGGATACGCAGTATTTT. Translating it yields CASSSSGRLDTQYF. Full variable domain (remainder filled in from reference TRBV5-1 and TRBJ2-3): KAGVTQTPRYLIKTRGQQVTLSCSPISGHRSVSWYQQTPGQGLQFLFEYFSETQRNKGNFPGRFSGRQFSNSRSEMNVSTLELGDSALYLCASSSSGRLDTQYFGPGTRLTVL.

The count of this clone is one. CDR3 loop: CASSSITGELFF. DNA of the CDR3: TGTGCCAGCAGTTCGATAACTGGGGAGCTGTTTTTT. V usage is TRBV28 and J usage is TRBJ2-2; D remains unclear. Germline values: CDR1 MDHEN, CDR2 SYDVKM. Trimming removed 4 bases at V and 8 bases at J, with 8 bases between. This CDR3 has 12 amino acids.